One sample yielded the 16 T cell receptor beta chains listed below, sequenced in a study of human T cells and chemical hapten exposure. The time point denotes: patch test 1, 2 weeks after DPC sensitization. Treatment meaning: therapeutic diphenylcyclopropenone sensitization with weekly scalp DPC. From the RACE reads, TCRdb called clonotypes with MiXCR, one entry per CDR3 protein. The repertoire holds over 85,000 distinct CDR3 sequences, around an eighth seen once, with 2% to 2.5% in the top ten. The sample here was whole blood, taken in connection with sensitization to the hapten diphenylcyclopropenone (DPC). The receptors were gathered from a woman aged 40-49 years with alopecia areata. Some clones in this sample may be carry-over from other donors' samples.

There are a few counts of this clonotype. The chain joins TRBV18 to TRBJ2-1, with 7 bases aligning to TRBD1. Looked up from germline, CDR1 is KGHSH and CDR2 is LQKENI. The CDR3 consists of 15 residues. V lost 4 bases to trimming and J lost 2 bases; unmatched junction nucleotides: 5. CDR3 sequence: CASSLNRGPYNEQFF. In DNA, the CDR3 is TGTGCCAGCTCACTAAACAGGGGCCCCTACAATGAGCAGTTCTTC.

The rearrangement uses TRBV20-1 and TRBJ2-7, with D perhaps being TRBD1 or TRBD2 (7 bases each). Germline CDR1 and CDR2: DFQATT and SNEGSKA (reference sequence). The CDR3 is made up of 12 amino acids. The CDR3 region has the DNA TGCAGCGAACCGGGCAGGGGGGGCGAGCAGTACTTC. Its translation is CSEPGRGGEQYF.

The gene calls are TRBV18 and TRBJ2-2, with a tentative D call TRBD1 (6 bases). Trimming stripped 6 bases from V and 7 bases from J, with 12 bases between. Germline values: CDR1 KGHSH, CDR2 LQKENI. This CDR3 contains 13 residues. The CDR3, as DNA: TGTGCCAGCTCCCCAGGACAGTTCGGGGAGCTGTTTTTT. It specifies CASSPGQFGELFF. The whole variable domain, remainder taken from reference TRBV18 and TRBJ2-2, is NAGVMQNPRHLVRRRGQEARLRCSPMKGHSHVYWYRQLPEEGLKFMVYLQKENIIDESGMPKERFSAEFPKEGPSILRIQQVVRGDSAAYFCASSPGQFGELFFGEGSRLTVL.

The chain couples TRBV28 to TRBJ1-6, with a weak D call TRBD1 (6 bases). The CDR3 is made up of 14 amino acids. The germline V gene encodes CDR1 MDHEN and CDR2 SYDVKM. The V and J ends lost 9 bases and 0 bases respectively, with 9 bases between them. CDR3 residues: CASQDSSYNSPLHF. The CDR3 nucleotides read TGTGCCAGTCAGGACAGCTCCTATAATTCACCCCTCCACTTT.

This clonotype has only a few counts. The chain employs TRBV19 and TRBJ1-2; no definite D call. The CDR3 contains 15 residues. Trimming took off 5 bases at V and 4 bases at J, with 17 bases between the two ends. Germline CDR1 is LNHDA and CDR2 is SQIVND (reference sequence). This chain's CDR3 is CASSDRVSLGYGYTF. The CDR3 region has the DNA TGTGCCAGTAGTGATCGGGTTAGCCTTGGCTATGGCTACACCTTC.

J is TRBJ2-4 and V is TRBV29-1, with D uncertain. Germline assignment: CDR1 SQVTM and CDR2 ANQGSEA. V was shortened by 6 bases and J by 1 base, with 10 bases between the two germline ends. The CDR3 runs 13 residues. The CDR3 nucleotides are TGCAGCGTAAGAGGCAGGGCCAAAAACATTCAGTACTTC. This codes for CSVRGRAKNIQYF. Based on the CDR3 plus reference TRBV29-1 and TRBJ2-4, the full variable domain is SAVISQKPSRDICQRGTSLTIQCQVDSQVTMMFWYRQQPGQSLTLIATANQGSEATYESGFVIDKFPISRPNLTFSTLTVSNMSPEDSSIYLCSVRGRAKNIQYFGAGTRLSVL.

This clonotype came up a few times. The rearrangement uses TRBV29-1 and TRBJ2-1, with D perhaps TRBD1 (5 bases). There are 13 residues in the CDR3. The V end was cut by 4 bases, the J end by 2 bases, with 9 bases between. Germline CDR1 SQVTM, CDR2 ANQGSEA. CDR3 bases: TGCAGCGTTGTGACAGATACCTACAATGAGCAGTTCTTC. Amino acid sequence: CSVVTDTYNEQFF.

The chain carries TRBV10-3 and TRBJ2-1; D ambiguous. V was shortened by 6 bases and J by 7 bases, with 22 bases between the two germline ends. The germline gives CDR1 ENHRY, CDR2 SYGVKD. The CDR3 extends over 16 amino acids. CDR3 loop: CAIRALGLAPGNEQFF. DNA for the CDR3: TGTGCCATCAGGGCTCTTGGTCTCGCTCCCGGGAATGAGCAGTTCTTC.

Ten or more counts support this clonotype. The chain uses TRBV27 and TRBJ2-5; 10 nucleotides agree with TRBD2. Germline CDR1 MNHEY, CDR2 SMNVEV (reference sequence). CDR3 length equals 14 residues. Trimming removed 0 bases from V and 7 bases from J; junction bases left unmatched: 2. The CDR3 region is CASSLSLAGGTQYF. In DNA, the CDR3 is TGTGCCAGCAGTTTATCCTTAGCGGGAGGGACCCAGTACTTC.

This clonotype was counted a few times. V is TRBV27 and J is TRBJ1-1; 8 bases map to TRBD1. The germline V gene has CDR1 MNHEY and CDR2 SMNVEV (reference sequence). The CDR3 totals 12 residues. The V and J ends lost 3 bases and 11 bases, in that order; junction bases with no gene match: 5. CDR3 region: CASSFRGQGAFF. The CDR3 DNA follows: TGTGCCAGCAGTTTCAGGGGGCAGGGGGCTTTCTTT.

A note on this clonotype: This may be a read error: a much more frequent sequence differs by one nucleotide. The gene calls are TRBV5-4 and TRBJ1-1; the D gene is possibly TRBD1 (5 bases). Germline V gene data show CDR1 as SGHNT and CDR2 as YYREEE (reference sequence). The CDR3 contains 13 residues. CDR3 nucleotide sequence: TGTGCCAGCAGCCCGACAGTGAACACTGAATCTTTCTTT. This translates into CASSPTVNTESFF.

This clonotype was observed a few times. The rearrangement joins TRBV7-2 to TRBJ2-3, with a tentative D call TRBD2 (6 bases). Germline V lookup: CDR1 SGHTA, CDR2 FQGNSA. V was pared by 6 bases and J by 3 bases, with 13 bases between. This CDR3 region has 14 residues. The CDR3 DNA sequence: TGTGCCAGCAGTCTAGCGTACGGGACAGATACGCAGTATTTT. This gives the protein CASSLAYGTDTQYF.

This clonotype appeared many times. The V and J genes are TRBV5-1 and TRBJ1-1, with 7 positions matching TRBD1. J was trimmed by 5 bases and V by 1 base; bases with no gene match: 11. The CDR3 is 16 amino acids. Looked up from germline, CDR1 is SGHRS and CDR2 is YFSETQ. Here the CDR3 DNA reads TGCGCCAGCAGCTTGTTTCTGAGCCAGGGGGAAACTGAAGCTTTCTTT. This encodes CASSLFLSQGETEAFF.

This clonotype was counted at least ten times. This chain links TRBV18 with TRBJ1-4; D gene uncertain. The germline V gene encodes CDR1 KGHSH and CDR2 LQKENI. The CDR3 length is 14 residues. V gave up 2 bases and J gave up 5 bases, with 9 bases separating them. The CDR3 protein is CASSPGPRNEKLFF. The CDR3 region has the DNA TGTGCCAGCTCACCAGGACCAAGGAATGAAAAACTGTTTTTT.

Remarks on this clonotype: This sequence may be a read error, since a much larger clone differs from it by one base. The chain is built from TRBV7-7 and TRBJ2-1; D ambiguous. Looked up from germline, CDR1 is SSHAT and CDR2 is FNYEAQ (reference sequence). The CDR3 length is 13 residues. The CDR3, as DNA: TGTGCTAGCAGTGAATCTGCAGAGGATGAGCAGTTCTTC. Translated: CASSESAEDEQFF.

A few counts support this clonotype. The J gene is TRBJ2-1, the V gene TRBV29-1, with TRBD2 identical over 11 bases. V lost 4 bases, J lost 6 bases, and 14 bases stayed unmatched. CDR3 length: 17 amino acids. Germline V lookup: CDR1 SQVTM, CDR2 ANQGSEA. The chain's CDR3 is CSVVRLAGRGRSNEQFF. CDR3 in DNA: TGCAGCGTTGTACGACTAGCGGGAAGGGGTCGGTCCAATGAGCAGTTCTTC.